This T cell receptor beta chain is drawn from a study of post-analysis software for immune sequencing data (dated by TCRdb to 2014 to 2015). For the wider study: The recorded disease courses included relapsing-remitting, secondary progressive and progressive-relapsing multiple sclerosis, and some patients had no subtype annotation. Patient repertoires were compared against roughly 12 previously published healthy control repertoires from donors aged about 6 to 27 years. A subset of samples was prepared in parallel using single-end sample barcoding, then pooled and co-amplified after Illumina adapter ligation.

Taken from the germline V gene, the CDR1 and CDR2 loops are SGHRS and YFSETQ. Trimming removed 2 bases from V and 2 bases from J, leaving 13 bases between the germline ends. The CDR3 contains 16 residues, cysteine and phenylalanine counted. CDR3 DNA is the only sequence kept; it has 48 bases, read in frame from the first base. Summary of the overall study and its limitations: The multiple sclerosis patient group was slightly younger than the control group. Significantly higher frequencies in patients than in controls were found for roughly 5 TRBV segments, including TRBV5-6, TRBV5-1 and TRBV20-1. Strong co-clustering of samples prepared in the same batch was shown by direct clustering with F measure, prompting a batch-effect correction. Normalized Chao1 diversity was significantly lower in multiple sclerosis patients than controls, suggesting substantial peripheral T-cell clonal expansion.

To demonstrate the VDJtools post-analysis software, the study profiled TCR beta repertoires from the peripheral blood of around 13 young patients with multiple sclerosis. The patients with multiple sclerosis were children and adolescents between about 6 and 17 years of age. In regard to this clonotype: Its antigen target is currently unknown. It has no much larger one-base neighbor in the sample; base qualities were not kept.

The receptor library was made with PCR. The listed sequencing device is Illumina HiSeq 2500. Unique molecular identifiers were incorporated into TCR beta cDNA libraries to reduce PCR and sequencing biases. Every 1 to 10 million input T cells yielded approximately 500,000 cDNA molecules, meaning each molecule approximated one T cell. The patient libraries were prepared and sequenced using the same protocol as the earlier healthy control dataset. Within a given batch, samples were prepared together, multiplexed and sequenced on the same HiSeq lane. As for the authors' bioinformatics: Raw barcoded reads were processed with MIGEC, and single-read molecular identifier groups were discarded before consensus assembly and CDR3 extraction. VDJtools was used for post-analysis of the clonotype tables, and diversity was normalized by down-sampling every dataset to the size of the smallest sample. Repertoire overlap clustering matched CDR3 amino acid but not nucleotide sequences to correct batch-related cross-sample contamination. TCRdb itself trimmed the public reads at Q25 with fastp, ran MiXCR and retained productive beta chains. A single entry per CDR3 protein holds the most common genes and DNA from its merged rows. For this entry, the V and J calls and clone size follow TCRdb and not the study's own pipeline. Here the sample has about 570,000 distinct CDR3 sequences; approximately 31% occur a single time. The biggest ten clones account for around 6% of the sample.

This TCR was sampled from a girl aged 2 to 17 with multiple sclerosis. The sequence is built from TRBV5-1 and TRBJ1-4; there is no confident call for the D gene. Sequencing was done on a sample of blood. For the CDR3, the sequence is CASSFNGRTTNEKLFF. The nucleotides are TGCGCCAGCAGCTTCAATGGCAGGACGACTAATGAAAAACTGTTTTTT. With the portions outside the CDR3 filled from the reference TRBV5-1 and TRBJ1-4 genes, the complete variable region becomes KAGVTQTPRYLIKTRGQQVTLSCSPISGHRSVSWYQQTPGQGLQFLFEYFSETQRNKGNFPGRFSGRQFSNSRSEMNVSTLELGDSALYLCASSFNGRTTNEKLFFGSGTQLSVL.